This T cell receptor beta chain appears in the sequencing data of a study of stem cell transplantation in POMP-related autoinflammatory disease. Study in general: DNA chimerism showed 100% graft donor engraftment of neutrophils and platelets through one year. The study's findings and limits: Unique TRB V-J gene pairings were limited in number in patients with PRAID.

Profiling relied on immunoSEQ multiplex PCR, and the TCRdb table lists in-frame clones only, not all of them. The data show under 2,500 clones, around 86% seen once. For this clone: The antigen is undetermined.

The V end lost 5 bases, the J end lost 0 bases, and 13 bases lay between the germline ends. Germline V lookup: CDR1 SEHNR, CDR2 FQNEAQ (reference sequence). The CDR3 loop spans 15 amino acids. The sequence came from a human patient with POMP-related autoinflammation and immune dysregulation (PRAID). Some T cells may arise from the graft donor. Sequenced material: Tregs from PBMCs, taken after stem cell transplantation. The chain combines TRBV7-9 with TRBJ1-1; D possibly corresponds to TRBD1 (5 bases). In nucleotides, the CDR3 is TGTGCCAGCAGCGCCAGTGGACACCTGAACACTGAAGCTTTCTTT. This translates into CASSASGHLNTEAFF.